Below, 25 T cell receptor beta chains from the same sample are listed, as sequenced in a study of blood T cells in healthy people across ages. Combining a sample-barcoded 5' primer with a J-beta primer mix, a second PCR ran for about 6 to 11 cycles. TCRdb reanalysed the 5' RACE reads using MiXCR and keeps one entry per CDR3 protein. The data hold roughly 1.9 million distinct CDR3 sequences, with roughly 43% observed a single time. Material for sequencing was blood. These TCRs come from a human donor in good health.

V and J are TRBV24-1 and TRBJ2-1, with 14 positions matching TRBD2. The CDR3 sequence is 17 residues long. CDR1 and CDR2 from the germline V gene are KGHDR and SFDVKD. With 4 bases clipped from V and 5 bases from J, the junction kept 6 bases outside the gene matches. The CDR3 loop reads CATSDRLAGGQDNEQFF. CDR3 sequence (DNA): TGTGCCACCAGTGACCGACTAGCGGGGGGGCAAGACAATGAGCAGTTCTTC.

This rearrangement joins TRBV4-1 to TRBJ2-7, with D perhaps assigned TRBD1 or TRBD2 (6 bases each). The CDR3 has 16 residues. CDR1 is MGHRA, CDR2 YSYEKL, per germline. Trimming pared 0 bases from V and 3 bases from J, leaving 15 bases between. CDR3 bases: TGCGCCAGCAGCCAAGATCCGGGGGCTAGTGTCTACGAGCAGTACTTC. Encoded protein: CASSQDPGASVYEQYF.

CDR3 sequence (DNA): TGTGCCAGCAGCTTAACGCGACCAGGGAAAATGCAGGGCTCCTACGAGCAGTACTTC. It specifies CASSLTRPGKMQGSYEQYF. V usage is TRBV7-3 and J usage is TRBJ2-7; TRBD1 might be the D (5 bases). This CDR3 comprises 19 residues. CDR1 and CDR2 (germline): SGHTA, FQGTGA. Trimming took off 0 bases at V and 0 bases at J, with 21 bases between the two ends.

The chain employs TRBV28 and TRBJ2-6, with D possibly being TRBD2 (6 bases). The V and J ends lost 2 bases and 3 bases respectively, with 14 bases between them. The CDR3 is 17 amino acids. CDR1 is MDHEN, CDR2 SYDVKM, per germline. The CDR3 loop is CASSLIQGGFGANVLTF. The CDR3 DNA reads TGTGCCAGCAGTTTAATTCAAGGAGGGTTTGGGGCCAACGTCCTGACTTTC.

This clonotype was seen a few times. The rearrangement links TRBV14 to TRBJ2-5; D is perhaps TRBD1 or TRBD2 (5 bases each). With 5 bases removed from V and 5 bases from J, the gap between germline ends came to 15 bases. Germline assignment: CDR1 SGHDN and CDR2 FVKESK. CDR3 length equals 14 residues. The CDR3, as DNA: TGTGCCAGCAGCGACATTTTCTGGGGGGAGACCCAGTACTTC. Amino acid sequence: CASSDIFWGETQYF.

V is TRBV12-5 and J is TRBJ1-4; D is uncertain. The CDR3 runs 18 residues. V gave up 6 bases and J gave up 8 bases, with 28 bases separating them. CDR1 and CDR2 (germline): LGHNT, FRNRAP. CDR3 in amino acids: CASGRQLDSGESGEKLFF. The CDR3 DNA sequence: TGTGCTAGTGGCCGGCAACTAGACTCAGGCGAATCCGGCGAAAAACTGTTTTTT.

This clonotype was seen repeatedly, ten times or more. The chain has TRBV29-1 and TRBJ1-2; no firm D call. Germline loops: CDR1 SQVTM, CDR2 ANQGSEA. The CDR3 extends over 12 amino acids. Trimming left V 1 base short and J 3 bases short, with 6 bases between. The DNA of the CDR3 is TGCAGCGTTGAAGCGGGAGACTATGGCTACACCTTC. Its protein product is CSVEAGDYGYTF.

This clonotype was observed a few times. V usage is TRBV12-3 or TRBV12-4 and J usage is TRBJ2-2; maybe TRBD1 (6 bases). V was clipped by 3 bases and J by 5 bases, with 10 bases between them. The CDR3 has 14 residues. Here the CDR3 DNA reads TGTGCCAGCAGTTTGGTACAGGGAACCGGGGAGCTGTTTTTT. This translates into CASSLVQGTGELFF.

This chain joins TRBV29-1 and TRBJ2-7; weak D call: TRBD1 (6 bases). The V and J ends lost 3 bases and 10 bases respectively, with 22 bases between them. The germline gives CDR1 SQVTM, CDR2 ANQGSEA. This CDR3 has 14 amino acids. The CDR3 reads CSVDTGSPPMAQYF. In nucleotides, the CDR3 is TGCAGCGTTGACACAGGGAGCCCACCTATGGCCCAGTACTTC.

Remarks on this clonotype: It may be a read error: a sequence one base away is much more abundant. This chain links TRBV29-1 with TRBJ1-2; tentative D call: TRBD1 (5 bases). The CDR3 is 14 residues long. The V gene's germline CDR1 is SQVTM and CDR2 ANQGSEA. The ends were cut back, 1 base at V and 4 bases at J, with 13 bases in the middle. The CDR3 spells CSVEVPGTGYGYTF. In DNA form, the CDR3 reads TGCAGCGTTGAAGTGCCCGGGACCGGCTATGGCTACACCTTC.

J is TRBJ1-1 and V is TRBV5-1, with TRBD1 matching over 11 bases. V lost 4 bases, J lost 6 bases, and 8 bases stayed unmatched. This CDR3 has 15 amino acids. The germline V gene encodes CDR1 SGHRS and CDR2 YFSETQ. The CDR3 nucleotides read TGCGCCAGCAGCCCCGGACAGGGGGCGATCTCTGAAGCTTTCTTT. As protein: CASSPGQGAISEAFF. Looking up the rest from reference TRBV5-1 and TRBJ1-1 gives the full variable domain: KAGVTQTPRYLIKTRGQQVTLSCSPISGHRSVSWYQQTPGQGLQFLFEYFSETQRNKGNFPGRFSGRQFSNSRSEMNVSTLELGDSALYLCASSPGQGAISEAFFGQGTRLTVV.

V gene TRBV20-1 combines with J gene TRBJ2-3; 11 bases line up with TRBD1. Germline values: CDR1 DFQATT, CDR2 SNEGSKA (reference sequence). The CDR3 is made up of 15 amino acids. V was clipped by 0 bases and J by 4 bases; unmatched bases: 3. CDR3 sequence: CSARDRTGGPDTQYF. CDR3 nucleotides: TGCAGTGCTAGAGACCGGACAGGGGGCCCAGATACGCAGTATTTT.

This clonotype was seen more than once but under ten times. This rearrangement joins TRBV20-1 to TRBJ1-2; 9 bases align to TRBD1. Germline lookup yields CDR1 DFQATT and CDR2 SNEGSKA (reference sequence). With V trimmed by 5 bases and J by 4 bases, 14 bases remained unmatched. The CDR3 length is 16 residues. The CDR3 nucleotides read TGCAGTGCTTGCGACCACCGGGACAGGGACCGCTATGGCTACACCTTC. It yields the protein CSACDHRDRDRYGYTF.

This chain joins TRBV5-1 and TRBJ1-1, with D perhaps TRBD1 (6 bases). Germline V gene data show CDR1 as SGHRS and CDR2 as YFSETQ. This CDR3 comprises 14 residues. Trimming removed 3 bases at V and 3 bases at J, with 12 bases between. CDR3 sequence reads: CASSSRGEDTEAFF. DNA of the CDR3: TGCGCCAGCAGCTCCAGGGGTGAGGACACTGAAGCTTTCTTT.

V is TRBV28 and J is TRBJ2-1, with 14 bases identical to TRBD2. Germline values: CDR1 MDHEN, CDR2 SYDVKM. Germline trimming cut 3 bases from V and 6 bases from J; bases unmatched to any gene: 10. The length of the CDR3 is 18 residues. The CDR3 bases are TGTGCCAGCAGTTTTTTAGGACTAGCGGGGGGAATGGGCAATGAGCAGTTCTTC. Translation gives CASSFLGLAGGMGNEQFF.

This chain uses TRBV10-3 with TRBJ1-5, with 7 positions matching TRBD1. There are 13 residues in the CDR3. The V segment lost 7 bases and the J segment 9 bases; nucleotides outside the gene matches: 9. Germline values: CDR1 ENHRY, CDR2 SYGVKD. The CDR3 nucleotides read TGTGCCATCACTGGGACGCAGGGGGGGCCCCAGCATTTT. This codes for CAITGTQGGPQHF.

The rearrangement uses TRBV7-2 and TRBJ2-7; D uncertain. The CDR3 is 12 residues long. Per the germline V gene, CDR1 is SGHTA and CDR2 is FQGNSA. Trimming removed 2 bases at V and 6 bases at J, with 8 bases between. The CDR3 nucleotides are TGTGCCAGCAGCTTATATGGCGGCGAGCAGTACTTC. It encodes CASSLYGGEQYF.

A few counts support this clonotype. The V gene is TRBV12-3 or TRBV12-4, the J gene TRBJ2-3, with D unresolved. The CDR3 length is 15 residues. The V end lost 4 bases, the J end lost 2 bases, and 13 bases lay between the germline ends. The CDR3 DNA is TGTGCCAGCAGTTCTGACCTCCTTTCCACAGATACGCAGTATTTT. Its translation: CASSSDLLSTDTQYF.

The rearrangement joins TRBV7-6 to TRBJ1-2; weak D call: TRBD1 (5 bases). The CDR3 is 11 residues long. CDR1 and CDR2 from the germline V gene are SGHVS and FNYEAQ. V lost 3 bases to trimming and J lost 8 bases, with 7 bases between them. The CDR3: CASSLGTGYTF. CDR3 nucleotides: TGTGCCAGCAGCTTGGGGACCGGCTACACCTTC.

This clonotype has a handful of counts. The rearrangement joins TRBV29-1 to TRBJ2-4; 8 nucleotides align to TRBD2. The V segment lost 2 bases and the J segment 7 bases; nucleotides outside the gene matches: 4. CDR1 and CDR2 (germline): SQVTM, ANQGSEA. The CDR3 covers 13 residues. CDR3 sequence reads: CSVERGGLNIQYF. The DNA for the CDR3 is TGCAGCGTTGAACGGGGGGGGCTCAACATTCAGTACTTC.

The V call is TRBV6-5, the J call TRBJ2-1; TRBD1 might be the D (5 bases). V was trimmed by 0 bases and J by 2 bases, leaving 8 bases between them. Germline CDR1 is MNHEY and CDR2 is SVGAGI. This CDR3 is built from 15 residues. CDR3 amino acids: CASSYSAGTYNEQFF. CDR3 nucleotides: TGTGCCAGCAGTTACTCGGCAGGGACCTACAATGAGCAGTTCTTC.

This clonotype was observed a handful of times. This sequence joins TRBV6-4 and TRBJ2-7; TRBD1 is a possible D gene (6 bases). The CDR3 consists of 12 residues. The V gene's germline CDR1 is MRHNA and CDR2 SNTAGT. CDR3 in DNA: TGTGTCGCGACTGACAGGTCCTACGAGCAGTACTTC. It yields the protein CVATDRSYEQYF.

CDR3 DNA: TGTGCCAGCAGCGGTAGCGGACACTACGAGCAGTACTTC. It specifies CASSGSGHYEQYF. The chain has TRBV7-2 and TRBJ2-7; tentative D call: TRBD2 (6 bases). The germline gives CDR1 SGHTA, CDR2 FQGNSA. Trimming removed 5 bases from V and 3 bases from J, with 11 bases in between. The CDR3 is 13 amino acids. The full variable domain, its missing parts supplied by reference TRBV7-2 and TRBJ2-7, is GAGVSQSPSNKVTEKGKDVELRCDPISGHTALYWYRQSLGQGLEFLIYFQGNSAPDKSGLPSDRFSAERTGGSVSTLTIQRTQQEDSAVYLCASSGSGHYEQYFGPGTRLTVT.

This clonotype turned up a few times. The V and J genes are TRBV6-5 and TRBJ1-6, with 8 bases that match TRBD1. This CDR3 region has 14 residues. Germline V CDR1 and CDR2: MNHEY, SVGAGI. Trimming at V came to 7 bases and at J to 10 bases, leaving 9 bases not matched to a gene. CDR3: CASTATGVGSPLHF. CDR3 nucleotide sequence: TGTGCCAGCACCGCGACAGGGGTGGGGTCACCCCTCCACTTT.

The chain carries TRBV27 and TRBJ1-2; D ambiguous. Looked up from germline, CDR1 is MNHEY and CDR2 is SMNVEV (reference sequence). CDR3 length: 13 residues. V lost 5 bases to trimming and J lost 13 bases, with 20 bases between them. This chain's CDR3 is CASSQNILGPSTF. CDR3 coding DNA: TGTGCCAGCAGTCAAAACATACTAGGACCTAGCACCTTC.